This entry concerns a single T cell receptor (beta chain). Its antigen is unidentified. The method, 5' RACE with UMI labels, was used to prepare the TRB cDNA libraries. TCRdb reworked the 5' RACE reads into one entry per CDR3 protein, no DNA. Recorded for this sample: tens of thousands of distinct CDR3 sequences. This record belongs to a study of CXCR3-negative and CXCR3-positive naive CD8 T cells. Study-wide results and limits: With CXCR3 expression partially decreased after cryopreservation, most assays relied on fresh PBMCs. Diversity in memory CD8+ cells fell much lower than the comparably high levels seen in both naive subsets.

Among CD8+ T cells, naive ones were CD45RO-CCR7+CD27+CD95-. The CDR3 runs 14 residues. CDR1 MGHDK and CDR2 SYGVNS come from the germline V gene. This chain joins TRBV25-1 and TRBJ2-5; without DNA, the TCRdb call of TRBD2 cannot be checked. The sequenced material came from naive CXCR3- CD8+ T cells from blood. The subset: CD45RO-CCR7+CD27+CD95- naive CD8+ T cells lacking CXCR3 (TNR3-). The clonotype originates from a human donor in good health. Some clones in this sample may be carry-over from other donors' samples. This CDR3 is CASSALRGWETQYF.